This TCR beta chain was obtained from a study of T cell responses to AZD1222 COVID-19 vaccine. Findings and limits, study-wide: Dominant CD4 TCR responses targeted spike regions 160-218 and 743-854. Clonal diversity was possibly underestimated, and the donors were mostly white British, with more females. At study baseline, merely several AZD1222 recipients were seropositive.

Some clones are missing from TCRdb's copy, which holds only in-frame ones; the method was immunoSEQ multiplex PCR. The repertoire consists of under 200,000 clones, with 70% to 90% occurring once and the leading ten covering roughly 4.3%. As for this clone: Its antigen is as yet unknown.

From germline, CDR1 is LGHNA and CDR2 YNFKEQ. There are 17 residues in the CDR3. J gave up 2 bases and V 4 bases, and 10 bases lay outside the gene matches. The gene calls are TRBV4-2 and TRBJ2-1, with 8 bases fitting TRBD2. The clonotype originates from an adult who received the AZD1222 COVID-19 vaccine. The starting material was peripheral blood, obtained 28 days after the second AZD1222 dose. In DNA form, the CDR3 reads TGTGCCAGCAGCCGAGAGGCGGGGGGCGGCCCCTACAATGAGCAGTTCTTC. Its protein product is CASSREAGGGPYNEQFF.